This T cell receptor beta chain is from a study of CD8+ T cells in alopecia areata. V lost 4 bases to trimming and J lost 0 bases; unmatched junction nucleotides: 2. The CDR3 loop spans 16 amino acids. In germline, CDR1 is ENHRY, CDR2 SYGVKD. As to treatment: oral pan-JAK inhibitor, 5-10 mg twice daily. RNA was extracted and reverse transcribed into cDNA as the sequencing template. Clones were read by immunoSEQ multiplex PCR, and TCRdb kept only the in-frame ones, dropping some. The repertoire holds about 270,000 clones, with 60% as singletons. This sequence was found in a human donor with alopecia areata. Source: CD4+ T cells sorted from blood, taken around week 52, from a patient treated with tofacitinib. The chain couples TRBV10-3 to TRBJ2-3; 12 bases align to TRBD2. This chain's CDR3 is CAISAGLAGSTDTQYF. CDR3 sequence (DNA): TGTGCCATCAGTGCTGGACTAGCGGGGAGCACAGATACGCAGTATTTT.